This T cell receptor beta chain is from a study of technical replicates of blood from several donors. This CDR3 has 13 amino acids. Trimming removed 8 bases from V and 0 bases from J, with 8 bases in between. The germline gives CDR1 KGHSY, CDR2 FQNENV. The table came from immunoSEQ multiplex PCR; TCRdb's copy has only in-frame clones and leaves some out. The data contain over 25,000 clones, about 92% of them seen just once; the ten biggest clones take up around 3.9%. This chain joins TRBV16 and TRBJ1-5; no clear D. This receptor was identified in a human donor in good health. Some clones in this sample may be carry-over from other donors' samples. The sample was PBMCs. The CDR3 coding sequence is TGTGCCAGCGAGGGTGGTAGCAATCAGCCCCAGCATTTT. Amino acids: CASEGGSNQPQHF.